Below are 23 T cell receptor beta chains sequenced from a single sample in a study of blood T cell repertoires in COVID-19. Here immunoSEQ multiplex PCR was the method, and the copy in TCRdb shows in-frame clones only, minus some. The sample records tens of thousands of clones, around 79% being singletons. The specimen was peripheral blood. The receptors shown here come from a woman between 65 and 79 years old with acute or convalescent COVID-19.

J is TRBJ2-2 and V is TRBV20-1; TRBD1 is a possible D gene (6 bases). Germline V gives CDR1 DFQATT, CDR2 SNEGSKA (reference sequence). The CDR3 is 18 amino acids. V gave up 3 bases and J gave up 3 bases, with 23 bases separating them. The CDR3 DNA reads TGCAGTGCTAGTACAACCCGAGGACAGTGGGCCGACACCGGGGAGCTGTTTTTT. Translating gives CSASTTRGQWADTGELFF.

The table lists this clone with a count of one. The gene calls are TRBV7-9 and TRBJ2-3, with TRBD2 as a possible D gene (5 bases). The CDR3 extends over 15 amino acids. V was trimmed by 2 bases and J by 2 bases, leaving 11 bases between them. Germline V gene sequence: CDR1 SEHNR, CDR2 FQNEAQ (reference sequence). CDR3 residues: CASSLSGGDTDTQYF. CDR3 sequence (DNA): TGTGCCAGCAGCTTAAGCGGAGGAGACACAGATACGCAGTATTTT.

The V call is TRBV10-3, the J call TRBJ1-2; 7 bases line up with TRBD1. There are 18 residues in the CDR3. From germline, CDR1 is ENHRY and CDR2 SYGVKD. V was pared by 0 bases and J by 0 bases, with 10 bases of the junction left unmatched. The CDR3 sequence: CAISESSRGLRANYGYTF. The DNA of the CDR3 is TGTGCCATCAGTGAGTCGAGTAGGGGGCTAAGGGCTAACTATGGCTACACCTTC.

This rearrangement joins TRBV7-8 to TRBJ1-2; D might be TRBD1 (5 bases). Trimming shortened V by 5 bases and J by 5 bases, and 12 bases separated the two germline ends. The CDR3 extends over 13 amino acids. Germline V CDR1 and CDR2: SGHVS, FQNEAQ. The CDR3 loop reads CASSTDGGYGYTF. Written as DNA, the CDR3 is TGTGCCAGCAGCACAGATGGGGGGTATGGCTACACCTTC.

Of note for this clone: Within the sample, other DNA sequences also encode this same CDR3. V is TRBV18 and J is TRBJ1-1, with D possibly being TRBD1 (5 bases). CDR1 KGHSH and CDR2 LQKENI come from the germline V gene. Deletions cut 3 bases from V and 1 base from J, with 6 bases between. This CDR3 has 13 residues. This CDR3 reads CASSPTANTEAFF. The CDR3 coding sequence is TGTGCCAGCTCACCGACAGCGAACACTGAAGCTTTCTTT.

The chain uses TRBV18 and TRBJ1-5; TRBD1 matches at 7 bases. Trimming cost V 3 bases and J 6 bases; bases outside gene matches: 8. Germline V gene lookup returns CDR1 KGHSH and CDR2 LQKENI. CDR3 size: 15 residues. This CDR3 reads CASSPRDRDFQPQHF. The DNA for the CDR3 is TGTGCCAGCTCACCGAGAGACAGGGATTTTCAGCCCCAGCATTTT.

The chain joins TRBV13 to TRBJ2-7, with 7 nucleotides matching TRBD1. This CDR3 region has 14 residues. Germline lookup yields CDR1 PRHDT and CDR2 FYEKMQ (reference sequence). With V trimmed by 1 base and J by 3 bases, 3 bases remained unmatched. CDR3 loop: CASSLADRFYEQYF. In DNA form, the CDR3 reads TGTGCCAGCAGCTTAGCGGACAGGTTCTACGAGCAGTACTTC.

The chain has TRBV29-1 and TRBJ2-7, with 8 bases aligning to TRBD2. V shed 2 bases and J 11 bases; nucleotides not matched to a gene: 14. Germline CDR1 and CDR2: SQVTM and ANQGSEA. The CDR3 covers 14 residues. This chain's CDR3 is CSVESSGTTSREYF. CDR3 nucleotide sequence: TGCAGCGTTGAAAGTAGCGGGACGACGAGCCGGGAGTACTTC.

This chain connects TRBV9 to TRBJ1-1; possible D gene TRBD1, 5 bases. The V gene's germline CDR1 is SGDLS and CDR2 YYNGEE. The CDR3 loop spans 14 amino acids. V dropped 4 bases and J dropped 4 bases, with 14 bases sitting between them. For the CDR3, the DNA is TGTGCCAGCAGCCGGGCGGGGCTCGGCACTGAAGCTTTCTTT. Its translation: CASSRAGLGTEAFF.

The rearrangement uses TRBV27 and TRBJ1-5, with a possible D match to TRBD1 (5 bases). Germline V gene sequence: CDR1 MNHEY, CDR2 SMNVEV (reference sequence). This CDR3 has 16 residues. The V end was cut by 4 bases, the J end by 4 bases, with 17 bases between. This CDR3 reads CASSSLPAGGNQPQHF. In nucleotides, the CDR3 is TGTGCCAGCAGTTCTCTCCCCGCGGGGGGGAATCAGCCCCAGCATTTT.

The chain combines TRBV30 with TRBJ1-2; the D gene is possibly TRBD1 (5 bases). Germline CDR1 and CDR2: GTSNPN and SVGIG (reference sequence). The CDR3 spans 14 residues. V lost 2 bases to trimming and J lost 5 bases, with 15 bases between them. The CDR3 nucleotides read TGTGCCTGGAGTCTTCTACAGGAGAAGTATGGCTACACCTTC. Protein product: CAWSLLQEKYGYTF.

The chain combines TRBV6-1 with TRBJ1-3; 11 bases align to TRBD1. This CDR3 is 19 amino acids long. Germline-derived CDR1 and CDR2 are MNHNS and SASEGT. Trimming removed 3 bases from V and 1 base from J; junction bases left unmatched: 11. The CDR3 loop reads CASSDRGQGARSSGNTIYF. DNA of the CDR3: TGTGCCAGCAGTGACCGAGGACAGGGGGCTAGATCTTCTGGAAACACCATATATTTT.

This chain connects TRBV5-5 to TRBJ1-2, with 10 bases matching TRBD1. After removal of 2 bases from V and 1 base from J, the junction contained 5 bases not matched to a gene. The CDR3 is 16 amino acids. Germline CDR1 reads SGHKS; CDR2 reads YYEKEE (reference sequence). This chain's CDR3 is CASSFNGQGGNYGYTF. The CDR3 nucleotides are TGTGCCAGCAGCTTCAATGGACAGGGGGGTAACTATGGCTACACCTTC.

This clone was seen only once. Here the CDR3 reads CASSIYRATNQPQHF. The CDR3 coding sequence is TGTGCCAGTAGTATTTACAGGGCGACGAATCAGCCCCAGCATTTT. This chain connects TRBV19 to TRBJ1-5, with D possibly TRBD1 on 6 matching bases. Germline V gene sequence: CDR1 LNHDA, CDR2 SQIVND (reference sequence). The CDR3 is made up of 15 amino acids. V dropped 3 bases and J dropped 4 bases, with 13 bases sitting between them.

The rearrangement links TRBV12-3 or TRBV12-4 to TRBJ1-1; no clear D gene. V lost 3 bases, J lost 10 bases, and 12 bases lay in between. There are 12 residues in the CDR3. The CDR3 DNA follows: TGTGCCAGCAGTTTCCGGGGTTTTGTAGCTTTCTTT. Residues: CASSFRGFVAFF.

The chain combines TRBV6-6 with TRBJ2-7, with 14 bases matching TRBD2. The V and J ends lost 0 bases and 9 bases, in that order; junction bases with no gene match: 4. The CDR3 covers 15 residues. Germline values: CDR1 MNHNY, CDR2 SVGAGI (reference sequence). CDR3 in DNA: TGTGCCAGCAGTTACTCGGGGACTAGCGGGAGATCGCAGTACTTC. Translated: CASSYSGTSGRSQYF.

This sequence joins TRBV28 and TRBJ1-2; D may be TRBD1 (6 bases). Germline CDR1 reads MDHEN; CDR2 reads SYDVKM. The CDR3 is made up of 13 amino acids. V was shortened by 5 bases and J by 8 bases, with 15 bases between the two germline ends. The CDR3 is CASSTLTGRGYTF. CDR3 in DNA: TGTGCCAGCAGTACGCTCACAGGGAGAGGCTACACCTTC.

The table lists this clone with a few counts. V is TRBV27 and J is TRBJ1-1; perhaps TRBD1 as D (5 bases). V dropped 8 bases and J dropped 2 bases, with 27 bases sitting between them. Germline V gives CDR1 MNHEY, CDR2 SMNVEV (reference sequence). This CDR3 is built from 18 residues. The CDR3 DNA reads TGTGCCAGCGGACAAATCCGCCCAGGCAGACCCAAAAACACTGAAGCTTTCTTT. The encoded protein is CASGQIRPGRPKNTEAFF.

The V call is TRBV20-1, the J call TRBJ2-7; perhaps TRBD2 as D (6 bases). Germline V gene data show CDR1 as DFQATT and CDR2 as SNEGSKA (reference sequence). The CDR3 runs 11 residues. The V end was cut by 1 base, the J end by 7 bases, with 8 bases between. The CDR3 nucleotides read TGCAGTGCTAGAGCGGGGGTAGAGCAGTACTTC. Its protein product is CSARAGVEQYF.

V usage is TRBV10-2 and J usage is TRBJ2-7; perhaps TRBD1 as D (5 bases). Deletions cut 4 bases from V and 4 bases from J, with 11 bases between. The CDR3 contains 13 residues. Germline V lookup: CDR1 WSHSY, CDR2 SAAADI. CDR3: CASSATAFYEQYF. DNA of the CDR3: TGCGCCAGCAGTGCGACAGCTTTTTACGAGCAGTACTTC.

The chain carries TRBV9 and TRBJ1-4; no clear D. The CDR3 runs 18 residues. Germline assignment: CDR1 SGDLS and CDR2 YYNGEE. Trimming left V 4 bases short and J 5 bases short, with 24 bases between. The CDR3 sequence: CASSPTLRRKSSNEKLFF. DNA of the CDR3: TGTGCCAGCAGCCCCACCCTGCGTCGAAAGAGTTCAAATGAAAAACTGTTTTTT.

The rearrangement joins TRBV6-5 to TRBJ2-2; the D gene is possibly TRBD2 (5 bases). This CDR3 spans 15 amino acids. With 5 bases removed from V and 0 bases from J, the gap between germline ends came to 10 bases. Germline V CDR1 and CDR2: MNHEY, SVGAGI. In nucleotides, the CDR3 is TGTGCCAGCAGTCACGACTACCCGAACACCGGGGAGCTGTTTTTT. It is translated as CASSHDYPNTGELFF.

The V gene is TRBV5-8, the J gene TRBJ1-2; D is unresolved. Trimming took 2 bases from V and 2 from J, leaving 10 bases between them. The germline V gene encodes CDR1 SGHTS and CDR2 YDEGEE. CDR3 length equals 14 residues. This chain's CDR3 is CASSFSTTNYGYTF. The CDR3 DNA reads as TGTGCCAGCAGCTTTTCGACAACGAACTATGGCTACACCTTC.